These 2 T cell receptor beta chains came from one sample sequenced in a study of healthy donors' naive CD4 and CD8 T cells. TCR libraries were built from approximately 490 ng of total RNA by linear amplification. TCRdb itself ran the reads through MiXCR, one entry per CDR3 protein. This table holds 150,000 to 200,000 distinct CDR3 sequences, about 74% found once. Sequenced material: naive CD4+ and CD8+ T cells sorted from blood, pooled from several donors. The receptors come from a pool of human donors in good health; the sample pools cells from several healthy donors.

This clonotype is a singleton in its sample. This chain uses TRBV30 with TRBJ1-2, with 8 bases aligning to TRBD1. The CDR3 sequence is 13 residues long. The germline V gene encodes CDR1 GTSNPN and CDR2 SVGIG (reference sequence). V trimming: 8 bases; J trimming: 8 bases; junction bases outside the gene matches: 13. In DNA, the CDR3 is TGTGCCAGCGCCGGGACAGGATCCCCCGGCTACACCTTC. This codes for CASAGTGSPGYTF.

The chain employs TRBV29-1 and TRBJ2-5; 13 bases are shared with TRBD2. The germline CDR1 and CDR2 sequences are SQVTM and ANQGSEA. V trimming: 6 bases; J trimming: 4 bases; junction bases outside the gene matches: 8. The CDR3 has 15 residues. The CDR3 sequence: CSVWTSGSPIETQYF. For the CDR3, the DNA is TGCAGCGTGTGGACTAGCGGGAGTCCGATAGAGACCCAGTACTTC.